The clone carrying this T cell receptor beta chain was picked up many times. Its matching antigen is unknown. The sample is drawn from a study of T-cell reconstitution after alpha-beta-depleted transplantation in children. Looked up from germline, CDR1 is SQVTM and CDR2 is ANQGSEA. V shed 6 bases, J shed 0 bases, and the junction held 23 bases outside the gene matches. The length of the CDR3 is 20 residues. General observations from the study: The study traced high day-60 TCRbeta diversity in some patients to surviving recipient T cells and thymic progenitors. At the one-year point after transplant, T-cell counts and TCRbeta diversity were found to come mostly from T cells that had been newly produced. Expanded graft clones, several hundred of them, were reportedly the source of alpha-beta T cells about two months after transplant.

As it was prepared, the TCRbeta library received unique molecular identifiers. Each CDR3 protein gets one entry after TCRdb re-called the PCR reads with MiXCR. This sample has fewer than 350,000 distinct CDR3 sequences, with around 7.1% found just once. The sequence was collected from a female patient aged 2-9 years who had a stem cell transplant for Fanconi anemia, so the T cells may come from the graft donor. Specimen: peripheral blood, collected 360 days after TCRalphabeta/CD19-depleted stem cell transplant. This chain connects TRBV29-1 to TRBJ2-3, with TRBD2 identical over 8 bases. Here the CDR3 reads CSVSRWLAGGPDSSTDTQYF. CDR3 in DNA: TGCAGCGTCAGCAGATGGCTTGCGGGGGGCCCCGATTCTAGCACAGATACGCAGTATTTT.